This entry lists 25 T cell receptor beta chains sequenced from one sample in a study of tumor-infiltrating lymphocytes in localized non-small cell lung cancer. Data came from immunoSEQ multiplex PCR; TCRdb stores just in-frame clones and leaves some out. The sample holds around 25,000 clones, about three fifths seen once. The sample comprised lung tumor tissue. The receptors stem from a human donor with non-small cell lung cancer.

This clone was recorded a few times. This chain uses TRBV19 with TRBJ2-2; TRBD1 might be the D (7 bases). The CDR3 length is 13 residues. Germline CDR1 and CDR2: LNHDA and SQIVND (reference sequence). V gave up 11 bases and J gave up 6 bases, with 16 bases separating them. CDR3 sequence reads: CAGGGQGAGELFF. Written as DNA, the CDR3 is TGTGCCGGGGGAGGTCAGGGGGCCGGGGAGCTGTTTTTT. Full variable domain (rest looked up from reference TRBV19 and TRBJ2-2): DGGITQSPKYLFRKEGQNVTLSCEQNLNHDAMYWYRQDPGQGLRLIYYSQIVNDFQKGDIAEGYSVSREKKESFPLTVTSAQKNPTAFYLCAGGGQGAGELFFGEGSRLTVL.

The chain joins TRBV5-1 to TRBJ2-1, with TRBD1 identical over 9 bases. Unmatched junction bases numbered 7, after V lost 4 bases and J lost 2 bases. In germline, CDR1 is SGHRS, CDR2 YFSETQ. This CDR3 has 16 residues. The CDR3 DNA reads TGCGCCAGCAGCGACCCACAGGGGGCCGCCTACAATGAGCAGTTCTTC. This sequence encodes CASSDPQGAAYNEQFF.

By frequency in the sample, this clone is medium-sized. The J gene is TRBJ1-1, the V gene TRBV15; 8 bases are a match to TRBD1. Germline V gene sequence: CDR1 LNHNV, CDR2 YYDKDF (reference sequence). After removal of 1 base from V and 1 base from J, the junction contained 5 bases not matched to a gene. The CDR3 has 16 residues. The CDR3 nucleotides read TGTGCCACCAGCAGAGGACAGGGGAAAGGGAACACTGAAGCTTTCTTT. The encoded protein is CATSRGQGKGNTEAFF.

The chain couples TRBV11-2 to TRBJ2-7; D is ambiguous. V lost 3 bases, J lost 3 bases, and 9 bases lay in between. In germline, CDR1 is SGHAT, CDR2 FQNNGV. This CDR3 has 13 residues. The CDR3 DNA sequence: TGTGCCAGCAGCTTCGGGCAGGACTACGAGCAGTACTTC. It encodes CASSFGQDYEQYF.

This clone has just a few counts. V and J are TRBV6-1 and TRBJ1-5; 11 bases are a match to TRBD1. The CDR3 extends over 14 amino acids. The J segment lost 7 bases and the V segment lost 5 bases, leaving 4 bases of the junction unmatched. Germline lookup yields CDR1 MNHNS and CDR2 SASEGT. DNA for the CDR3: TGTGCCAGCAGTAGGACAGGGGGCGGCCAGCCCCAGCATTTT. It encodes CASSRTGGGQPQHF.

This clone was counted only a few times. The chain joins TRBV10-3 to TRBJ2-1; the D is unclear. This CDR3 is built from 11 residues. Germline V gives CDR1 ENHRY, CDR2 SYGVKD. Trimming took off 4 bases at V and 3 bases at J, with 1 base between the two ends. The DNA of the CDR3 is TGTGCCATCAGTGGCTACAATGAGCAGTTCTTC. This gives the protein CAISGYNEQFF.

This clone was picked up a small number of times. DNA of the CDR3: TGTGCCAGCAGTTATTGGGCAGGCCGAACGGGAGATGAGCAGTTCTTC. This sequence encodes CASSYWAGRTGDEQFF. The chain links TRBV6-6 to TRBJ2-1; TRBD2 is a possible D gene (6 bases). V dropped 3 bases and J dropped 8 bases, with 20 bases sitting between them. This CDR3 spans 16 amino acids. Germline CDR1 and CDR2: MNHNY and SVGAGI (reference sequence).

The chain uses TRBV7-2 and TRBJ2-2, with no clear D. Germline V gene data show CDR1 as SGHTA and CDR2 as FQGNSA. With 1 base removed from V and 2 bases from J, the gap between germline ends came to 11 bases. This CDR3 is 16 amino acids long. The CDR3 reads CASSLEPAGNTGELFF. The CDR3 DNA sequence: TGTGCCAGCAGCTTAGAACCCGCAGGAAACACCGGGGAGCTGTTTTTT.

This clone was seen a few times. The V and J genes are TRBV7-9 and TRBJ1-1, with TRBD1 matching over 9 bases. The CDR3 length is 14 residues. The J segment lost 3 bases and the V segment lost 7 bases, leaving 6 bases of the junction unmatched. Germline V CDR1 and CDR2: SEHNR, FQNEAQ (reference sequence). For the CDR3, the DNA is TGTGCCAGCACCGGACAGGGGAGGGACACTGAAGCTTTCTTT. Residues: CASTGQGRDTEAFF.

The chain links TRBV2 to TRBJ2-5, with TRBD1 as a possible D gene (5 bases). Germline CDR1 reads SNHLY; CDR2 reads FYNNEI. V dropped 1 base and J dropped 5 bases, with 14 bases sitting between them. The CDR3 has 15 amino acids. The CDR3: CASSEEQGVEETQYF. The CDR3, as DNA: TGTGCCAGCAGTGAAGAGCAAGGGGTGGAGGAGACCCAGTACTTC. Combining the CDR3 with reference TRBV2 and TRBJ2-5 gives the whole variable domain EPEVTQTPSHQVTQMGQEVILRCVPISNHLYFYWYRQILGQKVEFLVSFYNNEISEKSEIFDDQFSVERPDGSNFTLKIRSTKLEDSAMYFCASSEEQGVEETQYFGPGTRLLVL.

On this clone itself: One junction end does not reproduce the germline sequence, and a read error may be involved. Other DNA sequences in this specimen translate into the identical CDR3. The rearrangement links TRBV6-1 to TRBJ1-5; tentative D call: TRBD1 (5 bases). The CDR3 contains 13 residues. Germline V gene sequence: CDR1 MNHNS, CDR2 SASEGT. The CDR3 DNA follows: TGTGCTAGCAGAGGGACGGGCAATCAGCCCCAGCATTTT. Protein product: CASRGTGNQPQHF.

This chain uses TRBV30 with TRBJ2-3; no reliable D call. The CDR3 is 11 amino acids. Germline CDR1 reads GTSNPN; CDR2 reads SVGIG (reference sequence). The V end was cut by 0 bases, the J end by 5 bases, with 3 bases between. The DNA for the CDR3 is TGTGCCTGGAGTGTACAAGATACGCAGTATTTT. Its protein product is CAWSVQDTQYF.

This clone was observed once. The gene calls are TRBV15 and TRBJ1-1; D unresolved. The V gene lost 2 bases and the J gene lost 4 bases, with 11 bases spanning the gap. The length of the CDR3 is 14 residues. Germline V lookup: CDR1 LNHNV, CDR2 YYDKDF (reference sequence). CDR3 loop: CATSRRAQSTEAFF. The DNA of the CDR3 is TGTGCCACCAGCAGAAGGGCCCAGAGCACTGAAGCTTTCTTT.

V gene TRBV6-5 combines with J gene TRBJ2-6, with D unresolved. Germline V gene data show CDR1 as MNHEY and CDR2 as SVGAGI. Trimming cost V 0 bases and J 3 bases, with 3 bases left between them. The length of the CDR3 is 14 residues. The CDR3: CASSYSGGANVLTF. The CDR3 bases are TGTGCCAGCAGTTACTCGGGTGGGGCCAACGTCCTGACTTTC.

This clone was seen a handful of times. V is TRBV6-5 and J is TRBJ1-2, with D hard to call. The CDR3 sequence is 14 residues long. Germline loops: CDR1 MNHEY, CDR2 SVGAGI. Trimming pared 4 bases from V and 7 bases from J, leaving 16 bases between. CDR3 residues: CASSSAVGLSGYTF. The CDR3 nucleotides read TGTGCCAGCAGTTCTGCGGTGGGTTTATCTGGCTACACCTTC.

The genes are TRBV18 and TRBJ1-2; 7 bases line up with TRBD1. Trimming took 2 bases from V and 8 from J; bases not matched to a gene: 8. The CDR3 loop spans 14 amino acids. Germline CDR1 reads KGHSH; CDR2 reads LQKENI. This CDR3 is CASSPLQGNDGYTF. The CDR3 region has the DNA TGTGCCAGCTCACCATTACAGGGGAATGACGGCTACACCTTC.

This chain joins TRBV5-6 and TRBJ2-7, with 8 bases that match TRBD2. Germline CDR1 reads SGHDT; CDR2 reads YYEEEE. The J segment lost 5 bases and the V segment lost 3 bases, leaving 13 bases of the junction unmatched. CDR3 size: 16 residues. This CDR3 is CASSSRLGGVKNEQYF. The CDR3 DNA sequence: TGTGCCAGCAGCTCGCGCCTCGGGGGGGTTAAAAACGAGCAGTACTTC.

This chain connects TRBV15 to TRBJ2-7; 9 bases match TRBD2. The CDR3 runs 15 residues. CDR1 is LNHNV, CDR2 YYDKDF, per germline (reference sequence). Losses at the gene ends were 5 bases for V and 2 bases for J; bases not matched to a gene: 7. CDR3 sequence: CATSGPSSGTYEQYF. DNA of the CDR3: TGTGCCACCAGCGGCCCGTCTAGCGGGACCTACGAGCAGTACTTC. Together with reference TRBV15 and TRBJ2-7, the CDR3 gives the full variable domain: DAMVIQNPRYQVTQFGKPVTLSCSQTLNHNVMYWYQQKSSQAPKLLFHYYDKDFNNEADTPDNFQSRRPNTSFCFLDIRSPGLGDTAMYLCATSGPSSGTYEQYFGPGTRLTVT.

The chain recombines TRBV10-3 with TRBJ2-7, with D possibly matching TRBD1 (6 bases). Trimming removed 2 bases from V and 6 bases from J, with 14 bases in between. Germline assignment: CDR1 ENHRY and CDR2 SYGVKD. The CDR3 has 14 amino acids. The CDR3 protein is CAISEPGQMTEQYF. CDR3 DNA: TGTGCCATCAGTGAGCCCGGACAGATGACCGAGCAGTACTTC.

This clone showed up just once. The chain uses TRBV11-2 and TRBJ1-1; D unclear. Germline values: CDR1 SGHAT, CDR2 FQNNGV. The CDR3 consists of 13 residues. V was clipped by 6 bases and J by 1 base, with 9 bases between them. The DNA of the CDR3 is TGTGCCAGCAGTCCCCTACAGAACACTGAAGCTTTCTTT. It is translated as CASSPLQNTEAFF.

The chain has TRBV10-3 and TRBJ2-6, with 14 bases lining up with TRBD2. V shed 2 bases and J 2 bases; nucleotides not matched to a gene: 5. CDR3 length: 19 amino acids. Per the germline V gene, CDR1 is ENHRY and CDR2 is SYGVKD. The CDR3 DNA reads TGTGCCATCAGTGAGACGACTAGCGGGAGGGTGACTGGGGCCAACGTCCTGACTTTC. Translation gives CAISETTSGRVTGANVLTF.

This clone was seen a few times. In nucleotides, the CDR3 is TGTGCCAGCAGTGAAGCGCTTAACCGGATCTATGGCTACACCTTC. Its protein product is CASSEALNRIYGYTF. V is TRBV6-1 and J is TRBJ1-2; D gene uncertain. The CDR3 loop spans 15 amino acids. Trimming removed 0 bases at V and 4 bases at J, with 12 bases between. In germline, CDR1 is MNHNS, CDR2 SASEGT.

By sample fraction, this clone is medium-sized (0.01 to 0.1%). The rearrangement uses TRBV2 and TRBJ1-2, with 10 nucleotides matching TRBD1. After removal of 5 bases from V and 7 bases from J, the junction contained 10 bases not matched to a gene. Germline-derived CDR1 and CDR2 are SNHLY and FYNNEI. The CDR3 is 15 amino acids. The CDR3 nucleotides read TGTGCCAGCAGTCCCGGGACAGGGGTGCTATCTGGCTACACCTTC. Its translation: CASSPGTGVLSGYTF.

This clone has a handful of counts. CDR3 loop: CASSDGAGGANVLTF. The CDR3 DNA reads TGTGCCAGCAGTGACGGAGCGGGGGGGGCCAACGTCCTGACTTTC. The gene calls are TRBV2 and TRBJ2-6; 7 bases are a match to TRBD2. The CDR3 has 15 amino acids. CDR1 is SNHLY, CDR2 FYNNEI, per germline. The J segment lost 4 bases and the V segment lost 3 bases, leaving 3 bases of the junction unmatched.

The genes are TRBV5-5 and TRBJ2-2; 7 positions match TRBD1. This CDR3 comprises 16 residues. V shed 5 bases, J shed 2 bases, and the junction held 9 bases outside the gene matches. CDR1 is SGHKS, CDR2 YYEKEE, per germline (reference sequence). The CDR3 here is CASSRVGGFNTGELFF. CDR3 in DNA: TGTGCCAGCAGTCGGGTAGGGGGCTTCAACACCGGGGAGCTGTTTTTT.